These 27 T cell receptor beta chains came from one sample sequenced in a study of blood T cell repertoires in COVID-19. TCRdb's table, derived via immunoSEQ multiplex PCR, lists solely in-frame clones and lacks some. The sample includes under 110,000 clones, roughly four fifths of them seen just once. Sequencing was performed on peripheral blood. The receptors were sampled from a man at least 80 years old with COVID-19, enrolled during active disease.

This clone occurred a few times. V and J are TRBV24-1 and TRBJ2-1; 9 bases map to TRBD2. The CDR3 consists of 18 residues. Germline CDR1 reads KGHDR; CDR2 reads SFDVKD. V shed 4 bases and J 3 bases; nucleotides not matched to a gene: 12. The CDR3 reads CATSDSALAGKGYNEQFF. CDR3 in DNA: TGTGCCACCAGTGACTCCGCGCTAGCGGGAAAGGGCTACAATGAGCAGTTCTTC.

The chain links TRBV2 to TRBJ1-5; D unresolved. The germline V and J ends were trimmed by 3 bases and 7 bases, with 10 bases remaining between them. Germline loops: CDR1 SNHLY, CDR2 FYNNEI. The CDR3 extends over 13 amino acids. The CDR3: CASSEEGSQPQHF. CDR3 nucleotide sequence: TGTGCCAGCAGTGAGGAGGGAAGCCAGCCCCAGCATTTT.

The chain uses TRBV7-2 and TRBJ2-3, with 8 bases identical to TRBD2. The junction had 18 bases not matched to a gene; V was cut back by 11 bases and J by 5 bases. The CDR3 is made up of 16 amino acids. Per the germline V gene, CDR1 is SGHTA and CDR2 is FQGNSA. The CDR3 here is CALLRGSGRAVDTQYF. The CDR3 DNA follows: TGTGCCCTTTTGAGGGGATCCGGGAGGGCGGTAGATACGCAGTATTTT.

V is TRBV9 and J is TRBJ2-7; TRBD1 matches 11 bases. Germline V gene lookup returns CDR1 SGDLS and CDR2 YYNGEE. CDR3 size: 16 residues. The V gene end was trimmed by 0 bases and the J gene end by 7 bases; junction bases not matched to a gene: 9. CDR3 nucleotide sequence: TGTGCCAGCAGCGTAGGGACAGGGGGCGCGACCCGGGAGCAGTACTTC. Translated, it gives CASSVGTGGATREQYF.

This clone came up many times. V usage is TRBV27 and J usage is TRBJ2-7, with 7 nucleotides matching TRBD2. The CDR3 covers 14 residues. The V gene end was trimmed by 3 bases and the J gene end by 2 bases; junction bases not matched to a gene: 4. CDR1 MNHEY and CDR2 SMNVEV come from the germline V gene (reference sequence). CDR3 protein: CASSFGEGPYEQYF. The DNA of the CDR3 is TGTGCCAGCAGTTTTGGGGAGGGACCCTACGAGCAGTACTTC.

The chain combines TRBV19 with TRBJ2-1; possibly TRBD1 for D (7 bases). Germline-derived CDR1 and CDR2 are LNHDA and SQIVND (reference sequence). Trimming shortened V by 3 bases and J by 9 bases, and 15 bases separated the two germline ends. There are 14 residues in the CDR3. This CDR3 reads CASSMDLRGAEQFF. The CDR3 DNA reads as TGTGCCAGTAGTATGGACCTCAGGGGGGCTGAGCAGTTCTTC.

The J gene is TRBJ1-1, the V gene TRBV11-2; possible D gene TRBD1, 6 bases. The V gene's germline CDR1 is SGHAT and CDR2 FQNNGV. Deletions cut 5 bases from V and 5 bases from J, with 12 bases between. The length of the CDR3 is 13 residues. CDR3 DNA: TGTGCCAGCAGCAGGGGGGGTGGTACTGAAGCTTTCTTT. This gives the protein CASSRGGGTEAFF.

J is TRBJ1-2 and V is TRBV5-4; D might be TRBD1 (5 bases). V dropped 0 bases and J dropped 4 bases, with 13 bases sitting between them. The CDR3 totals 15 residues. Germline CDR1 reads SGHNT; CDR2 reads YYREEE (reference sequence). CDR3 sequence: CASSLGGERVYGYTF. CDR3 DNA: TGTGCCAGCAGCTTGGGGGGGGAACGCGTCTATGGCTACACCTTC.

The chain recombines TRBV7-2 with TRBJ2-5; D perhaps matches TRBD2 (6 bases). The CDR3 contains 14 residues. Germline V gene sequence: CDR1 SGHTA, CDR2 FQGNSA. Trimming took off 5 bases at V and 1 base at J, with 11 bases between the two ends. In DNA form, the CDR3 reads TGTGCCAGCAGCGTGTCTAGCGCCCAAGAGACCCAGTACTTC. This gives the protein CASSVSSAQETQYF.

This sequence joins TRBV6-6 and TRBJ2-7; possible D gene TRBD2, 5 bases. The CDR3 contains 15 residues. Germline values: CDR1 MNHNY, CDR2 SVGAGI (reference sequence). Trimming removed 0 bases from V and 7 bases from J, with 16 bases in between. CDR3 bases: TGTGCCAGCAGTTACTCGGCGGGCCCCCGCCAAGAGCAGTACTTC. Protein sequence: CASSYSAGPRQEQYF.

This rearrangement joins TRBV27 to TRBJ1-2; D might be TRBD1 (6 bases). V was clipped by 6 bases and J by 4 bases, with 12 bases between them. CDR1 is MNHEY, CDR2 SMNVEV, per germline (reference sequence). The CDR3 extends over 13 amino acids. In DNA, the CDR3 is TGTGCCAGCAGCCCACAGGGTGGCTATGGCTACACCTTC. This sequence encodes CASSPQGGYGYTF.

This chain connects TRBV5-4 to TRBJ1-1, with 7 bases lining up with TRBD1. The ends lost 2 bases at V and 1 base at J; junction bases unmatched: 2. The CDR3 is 14 amino acids. Germline loops: CDR1 SGHNT, CDR2 YYREEE (reference sequence). The CDR3 bases are TGTGCCAGCAGCTTTTGGGACAGGAACACTGAAGCTTTCTTT. It encodes CASSFWDRNTEAFF. Complete variable domain (other parts from reference TRBV5-4 and TRBJ1-1): ETGVTQSPTHLIKTRGQQVTLRCSSQSGHNTVSWYQQALGQGPQFIFQYYREEENGRGNFPPRFSGLQFPNYSSELNVNALELDDSALYLCASSFWDRNTEAFFGQGTRLTVV.

The chain joins TRBV19 to TRBJ2-2; possible D gene TRBD2, 6 bases. CDR3 size: 15 residues. Trimming took 0 bases from V and 8 from J, leaving 13 bases between them. Germline V gives CDR1 LNHDA, CDR2 SQIVND (reference sequence). Written as DNA, the CDR3 is TGTGCCAGTAGTATAGATTGGCGGGACGGTGGGGAGCTGTTTTTT. Encoded protein: CASSIDWRDGGELFF.

Only one count was recorded for this clone. The chain has TRBV19 and TRBJ2-3; tentative D call: TRBD2 (5 bases). Germline CDR1 is LNHDA and CDR2 is SQIVND (reference sequence). The V end was cut by 1 base, the J end by 2 bases, with 13 bases between. This CDR3 is 16 amino acids long. As DNA, the CDR3 is TGTGCCAGTAGTATAGGGACTCAAGGGCCCACAGATACGCAGTATTTT. It translates to CASSIGTQGPTDTQYF.

The V gene is TRBV9, the J gene TRBJ2-2; 8 positions match TRBD1. Germline values: CDR1 SGDLS, CDR2 YYNGEE. After removal of 4 bases from V and 4 bases from J, the junction contained 18 bases not matched to a gene. The CDR3 extends over 19 amino acids. Here the CDR3 reads CASSPRTGNTLRGTGELFF. The CDR3 DNA follows: TGTGCCAGCAGCCCTCGGACAGGGAATACGTTACGGGGCACCGGGGAGCTGTTTTTT.

This chain joins TRBV7-8 and TRBJ2-2; D uncertain. Germline lookup yields CDR1 SGHVS and CDR2 FQNEAQ. V gave up 5 bases and J gave up 1 base, with 11 bases separating them. The CDR3 has 15 residues. DNA of the CDR3: TGTGCCAGCAGCGATGACATACAGAACACCGGGGAGCTGTTTTTT. Protein: CASSDDIQNTGELFF.

This chain links TRBV19 with TRBJ2-3, with D perhaps matching TRBD2 (6 bases). The V end lost 5 bases, the J end lost 5 bases, and 8 bases lay between the germline ends. The germline V gene has CDR1 LNHDA and CDR2 SQIVND (reference sequence). The CDR3 length is 12 residues. CDR3 coding DNA: TGTGCCAGTAGTCGTAGCGGAGATACGCAGTATTTT. This codes for CASSRSGDTQYF.

The chain recombines TRBV29-1 with TRBJ2-3; D possibly corresponds to TRBD1 (5 bases). This CDR3 spans 16 amino acids. Germline V gene lookup returns CDR1 SQVTM and CDR2 ANQGSEA. The ends were cut back, 3 bases at V and 1 base at J, with 17 bases in the middle. Here the CDR3 DNA reads TGCAGCGTTGAGGGGCAGCGCTACTGGGGCACAGATACGCAGTATTTT. Translating gives CSVEGQRYWGTDTQYF.

The rearrangement joins TRBV2 to TRBJ1-6; 8 nucleotides line up with TRBD1. V was clipped by 5 bases and J by 4 bases; unmatched bases: 4. Germline CDR1 SNHLY, CDR2 FYNNEI. The CDR3 spans 15 residues. CDR3 sequence (DNA): TGTGCCAGCAGTCTGACAGGGGCATATAATTCACCCCTCCACTTT. Translating it yields CASSLTGAYNSPLHF. Complete variable domain (other parts from reference TRBV2 and TRBJ1-6): EPEVTQTPSHQVTQMGQEVILRCVPISNHLYFYWYRQILGQKVEFLVSFYNNEISEKSEIFDDQFSVERPDGSNFTLKIRSTKLEDSAMYFCASSLTGAYNSPLHFGNGTRLTVT.

V usage is TRBV28 and J usage is TRBJ2-1; 10 nucleotides line up with TRBD1. The V and J ends lost 7 bases and 3 bases, in that order; junction bases with no gene match: 9. The germline V gene encodes CDR1 MDHEN and CDR2 SYDVKM. The CDR3 has 16 residues. Here the CDR3 reads CASTSPGTGDYNEQFF. The CDR3 region has the DNA TGTGCCAGCACCTCACCCGGGACAGGGGACTACAATGAGCAGTTCTTC.

The chain's CDR3 is CASSLIQVYGYTF. The CDR3 DNA reads as TGTGCCAGCAGCTTAATTCAGGTCTATGGCTACACCTTC. This chain connects TRBV7-9 to TRBJ1-2; D is uncertain. Germline CDR1 is SEHNR and CDR2 is FQNEAQ (reference sequence). The V and J ends lost 2 bases and 4 bases respectively, with 8 bases between them. The CDR3 has 13 residues.

In DNA, the CDR3 is TGCGCCAGCAGCTTGGACAGGGTGGATGGCTACACCTTC. Protein product: CASSLDRVDGYTF. The chain joins TRBV5-1 to TRBJ1-2, with D perhaps matching TRBD1 (6 bases). Germline V gene sequence: CDR1 SGHRS, CDR2 YFSETQ. This CDR3 is built from 13 residues. V lost 0 bases and J lost 6, with 9 bases in between.

The chain carries TRBV12-5 and TRBJ1-5; D possibly corresponds to TRBD1 (6 bases). The CDR3 is 15 residues long. The germline V gene has CDR1 LGHNT and CDR2 FRNRAP. With 5 bases removed from V and 1 base from J, the gap between germline ends came to 12 bases. The CDR3 bases are TGTGCTAGTGGTCACAGGGTAGGCAGCAATCAGCCCCAGCATTTT. It is translated as CASGHRVGSNQPQHF.

This clone appeared a few times. The chain carries TRBV6-5 and TRBJ2-7, with a tentative D call TRBD1 (5 bases). The CDR3 loop spans 15 amino acids. The V gene's germline CDR1 is MNHEY and CDR2 SVGAGI. Trimming cost V 6 bases and J 0 bases, with 15 bases left between them. CDR3: CASRGQGYLSYEQYF. The CDR3 DNA follows: TGTGCCAGCAGGGGCCAGGGATACCTCTCCTACGAGCAGTACTTC.

V is TRBV6-4 and J is TRBJ2-1; 11 nucleotides match TRBD1. This CDR3 region has 14 residues. With 2 bases clipped from V and 6 bases from J, the junction kept 0 bases outside the gene matches. Germline V lookup: CDR1 MRHNA, CDR2 SNTAGT. CDR3 region: CASSDGTGGNEQFF. CDR3 bases: TGTGCCAGCAGTGACGGGACAGGGGGCAATGAGCAGTTCTTC.

The chain has TRBV28 and TRBJ1-2, with 8 bases fitting TRBD1. Germline CDR1 and CDR2: MDHEN and SYDVKM. J lost 7 bases, V lost 7 bases, and 5 bases had no gene match. This CDR3 contains 12 residues. DNA for the CDR3: TGTGCCAGCAAGGCAGGGGGCTTTGGCTACACCTTC. Translated, it gives CASKAGGFGYTF.

As DNA, the CDR3 is TGTGCCAGCACAACAGGGTCGTATGGCTACACCTTC. This encodes CASTTGSYGYTF. The rearrangement uses TRBV28 and TRBJ1-2, with a weak D call TRBD1 (6 bases). From germline, CDR1 is MDHEN and CDR2 SYDVKM. The CDR3 length is 12 residues. The V end lost 7 bases, the J end lost 5 bases, and 11 bases lay between the germline ends.